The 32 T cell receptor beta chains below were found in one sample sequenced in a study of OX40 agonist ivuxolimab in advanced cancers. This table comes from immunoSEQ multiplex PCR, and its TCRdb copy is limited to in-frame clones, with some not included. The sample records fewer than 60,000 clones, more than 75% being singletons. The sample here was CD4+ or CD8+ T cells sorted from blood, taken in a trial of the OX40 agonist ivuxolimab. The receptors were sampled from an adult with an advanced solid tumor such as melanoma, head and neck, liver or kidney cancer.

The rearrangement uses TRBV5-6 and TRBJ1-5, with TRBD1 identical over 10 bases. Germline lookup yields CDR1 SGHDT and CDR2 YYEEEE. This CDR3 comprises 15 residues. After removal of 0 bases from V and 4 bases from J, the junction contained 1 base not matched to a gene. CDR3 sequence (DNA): TGTGCCAGCAGCTTGGGGACAGGGGGGAATCAGCCCCAGCATTTT. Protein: CASSLGTGGNQPQHF.

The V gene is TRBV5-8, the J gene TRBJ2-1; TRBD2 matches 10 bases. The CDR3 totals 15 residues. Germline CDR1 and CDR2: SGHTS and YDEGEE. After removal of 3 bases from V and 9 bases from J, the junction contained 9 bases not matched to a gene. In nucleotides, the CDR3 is TGTGCCAGCAGCTCGCGGGCTAGCGGGAGCCGTGAGCAGTTCTTC. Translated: CASSSRASGSREQFF.

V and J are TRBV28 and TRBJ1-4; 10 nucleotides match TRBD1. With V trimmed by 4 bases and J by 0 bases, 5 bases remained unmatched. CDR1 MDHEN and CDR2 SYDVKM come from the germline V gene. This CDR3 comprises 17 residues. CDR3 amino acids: CASSWDRGSATNEKLFF. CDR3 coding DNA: TGTGCCAGCAGTTGGGACAGGGGTTCCGCAACTAATGAAAAACTGTTTTTT. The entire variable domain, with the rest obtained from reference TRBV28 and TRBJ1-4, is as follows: DVKVTQSSRYLVKRTGEKVFLECVQDMDHENMFWYRQDPGLGLRLIYFSYDVKMKEKGDIPEGYSVSREKKERFSLILESASTNQTSMYLCASSWDRGSATNEKLFFGSGTQLSVL.

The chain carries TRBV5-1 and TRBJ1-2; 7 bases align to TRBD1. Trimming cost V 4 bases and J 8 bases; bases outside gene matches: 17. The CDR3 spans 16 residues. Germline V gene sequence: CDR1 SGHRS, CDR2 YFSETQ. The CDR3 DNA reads TGCGCCAGCAGCCAGGGACAGAACCTCCTATTTGTCGGCTACACCTTC. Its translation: CASSQGQNLLFVGYTF.

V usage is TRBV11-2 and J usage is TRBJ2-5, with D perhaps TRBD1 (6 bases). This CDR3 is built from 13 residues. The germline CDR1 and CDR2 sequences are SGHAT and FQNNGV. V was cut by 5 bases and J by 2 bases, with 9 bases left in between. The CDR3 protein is CASSPGQQETQYF. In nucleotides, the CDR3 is TGTGCCAGCAGCCCCGGACAGCAAGAGACCCAGTACTTC. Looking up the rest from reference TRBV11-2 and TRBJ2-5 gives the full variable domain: EAGVAQSPRYKIIEKRQSVAFWCNPISGHATLYWYQQILGQGPKLLIQFQNNGVVDDSQLPKDRFSAERLKGVDSTLKIQPAKLEDSAVYLCASSPGQQETQYFGPGTRLLVL.

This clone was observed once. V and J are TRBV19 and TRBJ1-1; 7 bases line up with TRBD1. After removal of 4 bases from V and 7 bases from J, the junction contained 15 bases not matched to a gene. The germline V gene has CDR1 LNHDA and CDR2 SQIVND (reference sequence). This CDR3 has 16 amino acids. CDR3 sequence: CASSNSGTVLTLEAFF. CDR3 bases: TGTGCCAGTAGTAACTCGGGGACAGTCCTTACCCTTGAAGCTTTCTTT.

CDR3 sequence reads: CASSLSSYEQYF. The CDR3 bases are TGTGCCAGCAGCCTCAGCTCCTACGAGCAGTACTTC. The chain carries TRBV6-1 and TRBJ2-7; no firm D call. Germline lookup yields CDR1 MNHNS and CDR2 SASEGT. Between the trimmed V and J ends, which lost 6 bases and 0 bases, there was a span of 6 bases. The CDR3 runs 12 residues.

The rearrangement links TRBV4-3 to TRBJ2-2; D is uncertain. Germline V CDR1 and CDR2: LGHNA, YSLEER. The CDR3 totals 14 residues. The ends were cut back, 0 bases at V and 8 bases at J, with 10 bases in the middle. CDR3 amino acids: CASSQETLGGELFF. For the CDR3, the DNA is TGCGCCAGCAGCCAAGAGACCCTTGGGGGGGAGCTGTTTTTT.

The CDR3: CAWRLAGNSYEQYF. DNA of the CDR3: TGTGCCTGGAGGCTAGCAGGGAATTCCTACGAGCAGTACTTC. V is TRBV30 and J is TRBJ2-7, with D possibly called TRBD1 or TRBD2 (5 bases each). V lost 3 bases, J lost 1 base, and 13 bases lay in between. The CDR3 has 14 residues. CDR1 is GTSNPN and CDR2 is SVGIG in the germline V gene (reference sequence).

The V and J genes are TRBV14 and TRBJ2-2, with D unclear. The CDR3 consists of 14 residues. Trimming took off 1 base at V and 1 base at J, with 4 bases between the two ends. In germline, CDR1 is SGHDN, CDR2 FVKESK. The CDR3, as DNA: TGTGCCAGCAGCCAAGCCCGGAACACCGGGGAGCTGTTTTTT. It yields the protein CASSQARNTGELFF.

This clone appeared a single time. This CDR3 is CASSYGTPDSTDTQYF. The CDR3 DNA is TGTGCCAGCAGTTACGGTACACCCGATAGCACAGATACGCAGTATTTT. The chain links TRBV6-6 to TRBJ2-3; no definite D call. This CDR3 is built from 16 residues. Per germline, CDR1 MNHNY and CDR2 SVGAGI (reference sequence). Deletions cut 2 bases from V and 0 bases from J, with 12 bases between.

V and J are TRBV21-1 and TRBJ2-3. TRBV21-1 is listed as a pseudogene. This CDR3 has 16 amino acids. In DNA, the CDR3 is TGTGCCAGCAGCAAAGAGTCTGAGGGGTGCACAGATACGCAGTATTTT. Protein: CASSKESEGCTDTQYF.

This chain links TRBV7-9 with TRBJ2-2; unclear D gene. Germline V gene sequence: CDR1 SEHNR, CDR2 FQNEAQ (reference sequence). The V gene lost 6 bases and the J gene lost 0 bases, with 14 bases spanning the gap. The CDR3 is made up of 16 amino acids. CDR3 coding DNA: TGTGCCAGCAGTTACTTAGGTTCAGCGAACACCGGGGAGCTGTTTTTT. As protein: CASSYLGSANTGELFF. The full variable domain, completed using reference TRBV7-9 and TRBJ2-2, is DTGVSQNPRHKITKRGQNVTFRCDPISEHNRLYWYRQTLGQGPEFLTYFQNEAQLEKSRLLSDRFSAERPKGSFSTLEIQRTEQGDSAMYLCASSYLGSANTGELFFGEGSRLTVL.

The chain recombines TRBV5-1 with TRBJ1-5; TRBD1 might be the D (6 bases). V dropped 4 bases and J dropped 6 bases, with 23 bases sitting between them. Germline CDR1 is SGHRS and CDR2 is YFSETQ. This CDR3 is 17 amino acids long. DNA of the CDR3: TGCGCCAGCAGCCCTGCCCCTAGACAGGTCTCGGGTCAGCCCCAGCATTTT. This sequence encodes CASSPAPRQVSGQPQHF.

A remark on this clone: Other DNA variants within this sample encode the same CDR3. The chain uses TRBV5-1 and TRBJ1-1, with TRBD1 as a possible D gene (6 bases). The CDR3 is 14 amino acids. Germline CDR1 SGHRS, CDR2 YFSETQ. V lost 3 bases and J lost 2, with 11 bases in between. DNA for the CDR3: TGCGCCAGCAGCTCACAGGGAGGCAACACTGAAGCTTTCTTT. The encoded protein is CASSSQGGNTEAFF.

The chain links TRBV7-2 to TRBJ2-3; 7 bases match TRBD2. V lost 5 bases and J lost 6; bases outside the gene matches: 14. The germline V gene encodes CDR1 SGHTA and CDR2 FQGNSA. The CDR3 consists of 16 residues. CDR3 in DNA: TGTGCCAGCAGCCGTACGTTCTTGGGAGGGCAGGATACGCAGTATTTT. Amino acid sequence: CASSRTFLGGQDTQYF.

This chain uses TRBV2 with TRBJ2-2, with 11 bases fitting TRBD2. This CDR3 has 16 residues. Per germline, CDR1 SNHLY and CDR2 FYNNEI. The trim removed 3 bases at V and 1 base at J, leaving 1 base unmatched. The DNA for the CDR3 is TGTGCCAGCAGTGAGACTAGCGGGGTGAACACCGGGGAGCTGTTTTTT. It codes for CASSETSGVNTGELFF.

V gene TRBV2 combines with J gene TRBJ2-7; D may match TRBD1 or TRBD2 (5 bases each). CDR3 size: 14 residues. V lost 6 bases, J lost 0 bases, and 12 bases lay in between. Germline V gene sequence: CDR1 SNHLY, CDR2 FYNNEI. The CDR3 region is CASSRDANSYEQYF. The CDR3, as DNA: TGTGCCAGCAGCCGGGACGCAAACTCCTACGAGCAGTACTTC.

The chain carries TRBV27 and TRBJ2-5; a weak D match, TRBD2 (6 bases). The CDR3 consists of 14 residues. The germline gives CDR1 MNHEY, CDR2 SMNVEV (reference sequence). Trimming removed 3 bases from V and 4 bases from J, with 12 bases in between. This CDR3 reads CASSFLPGGETQYF. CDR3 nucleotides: TGTGCCAGCAGTTTCCTCCCCGGGGGAGAGACCCAGTACTTC.

In nucleotides, the CDR3 is TGTGCCAGCAGCTTTCTTACGGGGGATGAGCAGTTCTTC. This translates into CASSFLTGDEQFF. This rearrangement joins TRBV5-4 to TRBJ2-1; possible D gene TRBD2, 6 bases. The ends were cut back, 2 bases at V and 8 bases at J, with 11 bases in the middle. The CDR3 contains 13 residues. CDR1 and CDR2 from the germline V gene are SGHNT and YYREEE (reference sequence).

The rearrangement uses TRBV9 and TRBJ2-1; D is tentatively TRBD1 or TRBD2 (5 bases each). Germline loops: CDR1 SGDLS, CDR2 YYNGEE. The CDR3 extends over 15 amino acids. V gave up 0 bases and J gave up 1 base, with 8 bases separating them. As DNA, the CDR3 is TGTGCCAGCAGCGTAGGAGGGGAGTCCTACAATGAGCAGTTCTTC. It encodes CASSVGGESYNEQFF.

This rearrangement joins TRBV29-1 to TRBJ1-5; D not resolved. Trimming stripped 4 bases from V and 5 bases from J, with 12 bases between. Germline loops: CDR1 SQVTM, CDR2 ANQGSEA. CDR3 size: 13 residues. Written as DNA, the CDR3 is TGCAGCGTTGTCCCGTCCGGCGATCAGCCCCAGCATTTT. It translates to CSVVPSGDQPQHF.

The CDR3 DNA follows: TGTGCCAGCGTCAGCTCTGGAAACACCATATATTTT. Its translation is CASVSSGNTIYF. The gene calls are TRBV6-5 and TRBJ1-3; no definite D call. Germline V gives CDR1 MNHEY, CDR2 SVGAGI. This CDR3 has 12 amino acids. The ends were cut back, 8 bases at V and 0 bases at J, with 5 bases in the middle.

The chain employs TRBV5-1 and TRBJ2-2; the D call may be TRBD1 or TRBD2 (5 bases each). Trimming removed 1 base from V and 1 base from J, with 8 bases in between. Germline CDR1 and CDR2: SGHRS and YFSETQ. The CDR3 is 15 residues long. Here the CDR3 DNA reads TGCGCCAGCAGCTTGCTGGGGGTGAACACCGGGGAGCTGTTTTTT. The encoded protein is CASSLLGVNTGELFF.

DNA for the CDR3: TGTGCCAGCACCCAAGCGGGAGCCCTCTACGAGCAGTACTTC. As protein: CASTQAGALYEQYF. The rearrangement uses TRBV25-1 and TRBJ2-7, with 8 bases lining up with TRBD2. V shed 7 bases and J 3 bases; nucleotides not matched to a gene: 8. The CDR3 is made up of 14 amino acids. Per the germline V gene, CDR1 is MGHDK and CDR2 is SYGVNS.

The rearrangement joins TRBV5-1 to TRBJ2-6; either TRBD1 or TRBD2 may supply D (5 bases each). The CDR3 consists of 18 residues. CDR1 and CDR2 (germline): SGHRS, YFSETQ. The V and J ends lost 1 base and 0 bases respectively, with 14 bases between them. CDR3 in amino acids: CASSLLGQGASGANVLTF. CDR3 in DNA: TGCGCCAGCAGCTTGTTGGGGCAGGGAGCCTCTGGGGCCAACGTCCTGACTTTC. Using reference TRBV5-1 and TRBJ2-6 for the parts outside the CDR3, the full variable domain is KAGVTQTPRYLIKTRGQQVTLSCSPISGHRSVSWYQQTPGQGLQFLFEYFSETQRNKGNFPGRFSGRQFSNSRSEMNVSTLELGDSALYLCASSLLGQGASGANVLTFGAGSRLTVL.

The CDR3 sequence: CASSKDRVNTGELFF. The CDR3 region has the DNA TGCGCCAGCAGCAAGGACAGGGTAAACACCGGGGAGCTGTTTTTT. This chain connects TRBV4-1 to TRBJ2-2; 8 bases are a match to TRBD1. Unmatched junction bases numbered 4, after V lost 5 bases and J lost 2 bases. This CDR3 has 15 residues. Germline CDR1 and CDR2: MGHRA and YSYEKL.

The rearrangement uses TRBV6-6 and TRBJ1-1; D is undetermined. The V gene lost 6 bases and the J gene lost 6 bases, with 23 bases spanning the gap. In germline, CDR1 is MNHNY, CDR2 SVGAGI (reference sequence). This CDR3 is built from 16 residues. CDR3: CASRASLGVVRPEAFF. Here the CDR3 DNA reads TGTGCCAGCAGGGCCTCTCTCGGGGTGGTACGACCTGAAGCTTTCTTT.

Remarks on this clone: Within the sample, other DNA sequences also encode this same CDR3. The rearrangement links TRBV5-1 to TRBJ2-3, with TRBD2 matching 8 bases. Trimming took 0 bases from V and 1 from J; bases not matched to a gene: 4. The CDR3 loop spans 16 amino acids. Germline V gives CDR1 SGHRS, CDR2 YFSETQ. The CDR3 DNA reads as TGCGCCAGCAGCTTGGGGGGAGCGGGGGGCACAGATACGCAGTATTTT. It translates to CASSLGGAGGTDTQYF.

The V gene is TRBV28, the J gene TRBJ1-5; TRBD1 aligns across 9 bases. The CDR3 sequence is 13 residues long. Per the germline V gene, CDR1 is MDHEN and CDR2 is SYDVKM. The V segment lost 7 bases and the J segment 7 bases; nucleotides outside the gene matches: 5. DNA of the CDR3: TGTGCCAGCAAACGGGACAGGGAACAGCCCCAGCATTTT. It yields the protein CASKRDREQPQHF. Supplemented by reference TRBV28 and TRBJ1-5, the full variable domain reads DVKVTQSSRYLVKRTGEKVFLECVQDMDHENMFWYRQDPGLGLRLIYFSYDVKMKEKGDIPEGYSVSREKKERFSLILESASTNQTSMYLCASKRDREQPQHFGDGTRLSIL.

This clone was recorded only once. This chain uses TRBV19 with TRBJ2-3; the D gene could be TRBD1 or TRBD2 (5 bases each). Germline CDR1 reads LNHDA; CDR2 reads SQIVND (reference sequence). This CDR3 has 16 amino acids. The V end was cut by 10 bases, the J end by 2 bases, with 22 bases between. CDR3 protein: CATKFTVTGTTDTQYF. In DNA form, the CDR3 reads TGTGCCACCAAATTTACTGTGACCGGGACCACAGATACGCAGTATTTT.

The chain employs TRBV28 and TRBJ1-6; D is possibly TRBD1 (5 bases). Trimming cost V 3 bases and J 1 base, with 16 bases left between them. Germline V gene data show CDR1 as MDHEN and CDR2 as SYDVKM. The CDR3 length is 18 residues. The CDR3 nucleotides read TGTGCCAGCAGTTTCCCCCGGCAGGGCCAATCCTATAATTCACCCCTCCACTTT. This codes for CASSFPRQGQSYNSPLHF.